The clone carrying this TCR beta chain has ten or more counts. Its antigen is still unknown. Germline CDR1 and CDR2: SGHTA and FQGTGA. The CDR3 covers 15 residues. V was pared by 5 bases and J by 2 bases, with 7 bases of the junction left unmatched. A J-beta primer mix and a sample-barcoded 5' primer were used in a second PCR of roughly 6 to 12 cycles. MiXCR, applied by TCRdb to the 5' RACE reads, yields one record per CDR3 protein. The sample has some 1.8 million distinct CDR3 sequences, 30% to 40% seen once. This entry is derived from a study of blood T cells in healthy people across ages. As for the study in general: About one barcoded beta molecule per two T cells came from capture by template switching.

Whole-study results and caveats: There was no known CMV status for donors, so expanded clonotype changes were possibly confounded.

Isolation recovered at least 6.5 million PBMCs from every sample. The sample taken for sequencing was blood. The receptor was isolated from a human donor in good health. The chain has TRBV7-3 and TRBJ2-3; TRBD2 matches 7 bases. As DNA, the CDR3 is TGTGCCAGCAGCCGGGGACTATCCTACACAGATACGCAGTATTTT. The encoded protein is CASSRGLSYTDTQYF.